Listed here are 7 T cell receptor beta chains from one sample, sequenced in a study of spatial heterogeneity in lung cancer (dated by TCRdb to the late 2010s). Per the publication, the time point label means: blood at routine non-recurrence follow-up after resection. The library was prepared using 5' RACE. Reads for this sample came from a NextSeq 500. The public reads were quality trimmed at Q25 with fastp and then assembled into clones with MiXCR by TCRdb, keeping productive beta chains. Each CDR3 protein appears once, grouped with its most common genes and DNA. This sample has tens of thousands of distinct CDR3 sequences in its table, and roughly a tenth of those were observed once. The top ten clonotypes cover 28% of the sample. Sequencing was performed on PBMCs, taken at follow-up. The source is a female donor with early-stage non-small cell lung cancer.

This clonotype was counted ten times or more. The chain links TRBV7-9 to TRBJ2-1; possibly TRBD1 for D (6 bases). Germline values: CDR1 SEHNR, CDR2 FQNEAQ (reference sequence). The CDR3 is made up of 14 amino acids. V was cut by 7 bases and J by 4 bases, with 14 bases left in between. The chain's CDR3 is CASTRDTRYNEQFF. The CDR3 DNA sequence: TGTGCCAGCACCCGGGACACGAGATACAATGAGCAGTTCTTC.

This clonotype appeared many times. The V gene is TRBV12-3 or TRBV12-4, the J gene TRBJ2-2; D unclear. CDR3 length: 14 amino acids. Trimming pared 5 bases from V and 1 base from J, leaving 8 bases between. CDR3 in amino acids: CASSLNRNTGELFF. The CDR3 bases are TGTGCCAGCAGTCTCAACAGGAACACCGGGGAGCTGTTTTTT.

There are many counts of this clonotype. The CDR3: CASSRDRAYNSPLHF. In nucleotides, the CDR3 is TGTGCCAGCAGCCGGGACAGGGCGTATAATTCACCCCTCCACTTT. This chain links TRBV7-9 with TRBJ1-6, with 9 nucleotides matching TRBD1. CDR3 length: 15 residues. V lost 5 bases and J lost 4; bases outside the gene matches: 3. Germline V gene lookup returns CDR1 SEHNR and CDR2 FQNEAQ (reference sequence).

The table lists this clonotype with many counts. The rearrangement uses TRBV28 and TRBJ1-2; 7 nucleotides align to TRBD1. Germline CDR1 is MDHEN and CDR2 is SYDVKM. The CDR3 length is 14 residues. V was pared by 5 bases and J by 8 bases, with 11 bases of the junction left unmatched. DNA for the CDR3: TGTGCCAGCAGTCCCCCCGGGACAGTCAACGGCTACACCTTC. This encodes CASSPPGTVNGYTF.

This clonotype was found many times. V usage is TRBV11-3 and J usage is TRBJ2-1; 8 bases agree with TRBD2. The CDR3 is 13 residues long. CDR1 SGHNT and CDR2 YENEEA come from the germline V gene. Trimming cost V 4 bases and J 5 bases; bases outside gene matches: 1. This chain's CDR3 is CASSSRGDNEQFF. The CDR3 bases are TGTGCCAGCAGCTCGCGGGGGGACAATGAGCAGTTCTTC. The full variable domain, completed using reference TRBV11-3 and TRBJ2-1, is EAGVVQSPRYKIIEKKQPVAFWCNPISGHNTLYWYLQNLGQGPELLIRYENEEAVDDSQLPKDRFSAERLKGVDSTLKIQPAELGDSAVYLCASSSRGDNEQFFGPGTRLTVL.

In its sample, this clonotype is medium-sized. J is TRBJ2-3 and V is TRBV2, with TRBD2 identical over 13 bases. The CDR3 is made up of 17 amino acids. V shed 3 bases and J 2 bases; nucleotides not matched to a gene: 5. The germline gives CDR1 SNHLY, CDR2 FYNNEI. CDR3 in DNA: TGTGCCAGCAGTGAGACTAGCGGGGGGTTCGTCACAGATACGCAGTATTTT. This gives the protein CASSETSGGFVTDTQYF.

The table lists this clonotype with a few counts. The chain carries TRBV6-1 and TRBJ2-5, with D tentatively TRBD1 or TRBD2 (6 bases each). V shed 2 bases and J shed 3 bases, with 19 bases lying between them. CDR1 and CDR2 from the germline V gene are MNHNS and SASEGT. The CDR3 runs 17 residues. The CDR3 DNA reads TGTGCCAGCAGTGAACGGGTCGACTCTAGGGGGGAAGAGACCCAGTACTTC. Protein: CASSERVDSRGEETQYF.